These 24 T cell receptor beta chains were all obtained from the same sample, sequenced in a study of control samples from healthy donors and cancer patients. TCRdb's copy holds only in-frame clones and misses some; the assay was immunoSEQ multiplex PCR. The table lists about 69,000 clones, under 90% of them singletons. Source material: PBMCs. The receptors derive from a man in his sixties with lung cancer.

V is TRBV7-3 and J is TRBJ2-2; the D is unclear. The CDR3 is 12 residues long. Trimming shortened V by 2 bases and J by 7 bases, and 5 bases separated the two germline ends. The germline V gene encodes CDR1 SGHTA and CDR2 FQGTGA. CDR3 coding DNA: TGTGCCAGCAGCTTACATTTCGGGGAGCTGTTTTTT. It specifies CASSLHFGELFF.

The chain carries TRBV7-9 and TRBJ2-7; 8 bases are a match to TRBD2. The V segment lost 5 bases and the J segment 6 bases; nucleotides outside the gene matches: 9. CDR3 size: 14 residues. CDR1 is SEHNR and CDR2 is FQNEAQ in the germline V gene (reference sequence). CDR3 in DNA: TGTGCCAGCAGCCGAGCGGGGGCCAGACCCGAGCAGTACTTC. Translating it yields CASSRAGARPEQYF.

The V call is TRBV7-9, the J call TRBJ2-5; D uncertain. V lost 4 bases, J lost 5 bases, and 23 bases lay in between. The CDR3 loop spans 17 amino acids. CDR1 and CDR2 (germline): SEHNR, FQNEAQ (reference sequence). DNA for the CDR3: TGTGCCAGCAGCTCGTTCGGTTTCGAGACTCTTGGCGAGACCCAGTACTTC. Protein: CASSSFGFETLGETQYF.

The chain links TRBV5-6 to TRBJ2-5; TRBD2 aligns across 8 bases. Germline trimming cut 3 bases from V and 2 bases from J; bases unmatched to any gene: 6. CDR1 SGHDT and CDR2 YYEEEE come from the germline V gene. This CDR3 has 15 amino acids. CDR3 amino acids: CASSSGLAGQETQYF. In nucleotides, the CDR3 is TGTGCCAGCAGCTCCGGACTAGCTGGGCAAGAGACCCAGTACTTC.

The gene calls are TRBV7-2 and TRBJ2-3; D call uncertain. The CDR3 has 13 amino acids. The V gene's germline CDR1 is SGHTA and CDR2 FQGNSA. V was trimmed by 1 base and J by 6 bases, leaving 8 bases between them. This CDR3 is CASSLVVGDTQYF. The CDR3 DNA reads as TGTGCCAGCAGCTTAGTGGTTGGGGATACGCAGTATTTT.

The V gene is TRBV2, the J gene TRBJ1-2; tentatively, D is TRBD1 (5 bases). With 3 bases removed from V and 2 bases from J, the gap between germline ends came to 10 bases. CDR3 length equals 14 residues. CDR1 is SNHLY, CDR2 FYNNEI, per germline. CDR3 nucleotides: TGTGCCAGCAGTGACGGGCGGGGGAACTATGGCTACACCTTC. Its translation: CASSDGRGNYGYTF.

The chain uses TRBV6-1 and TRBJ1-2; D uncertain. The CDR3 length is 14 residues. Trimming stripped 1 base from V and 8 bases from J, with 14 bases between. Germline CDR1 MNHNS, CDR2 SASEGT. The CDR3 spells CASSEVTGYEGYTF. Here the CDR3 DNA reads TGTGCCAGCAGTGAAGTCACGGGGTACGAGGGCTACACCTTC.

The chain links TRBV6-4 to TRBJ2-1; 12 bases line up with TRBD2. The ends lost 3 bases at V and 6 bases at J; junction bases unmatched: 6. The CDR3 totals 16 residues. Germline CDR1 reads MRHNA; CDR2 reads SNTAGT. As DNA, the CDR3 is TGTGCCAGCAGTGAATCGACTAGCGGGGGACCCAATGAGCAGTTCTTC. Translation: CASSESTSGGPNEQFF.

The rearrangement uses TRBV6-1 and TRBJ1-1; unclear D gene. V shed 6 bases and J shed 3 bases, with 8 bases lying between them. The CDR3 has 12 amino acids. Germline CDR1 is MNHNS and CDR2 is SASEGT. CDR3 region: CASSDADTEAFF. CDR3 DNA sequence: TGTGCCAGCAGCGATGCAGACACTGAAGCTTTCTTT.

As DNA, the CDR3 is TGTGCCAGAAGCTCGATCTCGGGACGTCCTGAAGCTTTCTTT. This encodes CARSSISGRPEAFF. V is TRBV5-3 and J is TRBJ1-1; possible D gene TRBD1, 5 bases. TRBV5-3 is treated as an ORF (open reading frame) with a function not yet certain. The V end lost 3 bases, the J end lost 6 bases, and 15 bases lay between the germline ends. There are 14 residues in the CDR3.

V usage is TRBV3-1 (or the pseudogene TRBV3-2) and J usage is TRBJ1-5; tentatively, D is TRBD1 (5 bases). This CDR3 spans 12 amino acids. Germline V gene lookup returns CDR1 LGHDT and CDR2 YNNKEL (reference sequence). Trimming stripped 6 bases from V and 5 bases from J, with 8 bases between. The CDR3 reads CASRLGDQPQHF. The CDR3 DNA follows: TGTGCCAGCAGACTGGGGGATCAGCCCCAGCATTTT.

This clone showed up just a few times. The V and J genes are TRBV29-1 and TRBJ1-3; TRBD1 might be the D (5 bases). Germline V lookup: CDR1 SQVTM, CDR2 ANQGSEA. With 6 bases removed from V and 2 bases from J, the gap between germline ends came to 14 bases. This CDR3 has 14 amino acids. The CDR3, as DNA: TGCAGCGTCAGGGCAGTTGAACCTGGAAACACCATATATTTT. Its protein is CSVRAVEPGNTIYF.

This clone was seen once. The V call is TRBV29-1, the J call TRBJ1-2; maybe TRBD1 (6 bases). V lost 0 bases and J lost 4, with 12 bases in between. The CDR3 is 14 residues long. Germline V gives CDR1 SQVTM, CDR2 ANQGSEA. The CDR3 coding sequence is TGCAGCGTTGAAGAAGGTCGACAGGCCTATGGCTACACCTTC. As protein: CSVEEGRQAYGYTF. The whole variable domain, remainder taken from reference TRBV29-1 and TRBJ1-2, is SAVISQKPSRDICQRGTSLTIQCQVDSQVTMMFWYRQQPGQSLTLIATANQGSEATYESGFVIDKFPISRPNLTFSTLTVSNMSPEDSSIYLCSVEEGRQAYGYTFGSGTRLTVV.

The chain couples TRBV30 to TRBJ1-2; perhaps TRBD1 as D (6 bases). CDR1 and CDR2 (germline): GTSNPN, SVGIG (reference sequence). Deletions cut 3 bases from V and 0 bases from J, with 17 bases between. This CDR3 comprises 16 residues. CDR3 sequence: CAWRGTQGKSNYGYTF. CDR3 nucleotide sequence: TGTGCCTGGAGAGGTACCCAGGGGAAATCTAACTATGGCTACACCTTC.

The DNA for the CDR3 is TGCGCCAGCAGTGAGAGGCGGGGGGGCGCGGATGAGCAGTTCTTC. Residues: CASSERRGGADEQFF. The chain employs TRBV10-2 and TRBJ2-1; TRBD2 aligns across 9 bases. Germline V gene lookup returns CDR1 WSHSY and CDR2 SAAADI. The CDR3 covers 15 residues. V was pared by 2 bases and J by 8 bases, with 7 bases of the junction left unmatched.

The chain carries TRBV29-1 and TRBJ2-7; tentative D call: TRBD1 (5 bases). Germline loops: CDR1 SQVTM, CDR2 ANQGSEA. V shed 4 bases and J shed 7 bases, with 17 bases lying between them. The CDR3 is 13 residues long. The CDR3 here is CSVGTGVAKEQYF. The CDR3 DNA reads TGCAGCGTTGGTACAGGCGTTGCTAAGGAGCAGTACTTC.

This sequence joins TRBV9 and TRBJ2-7; 7 bases match TRBD1. CDR3 length: 17 amino acids. V lost 3 bases, J lost 3 bases, and 15 bases stayed unmatched. In germline, CDR1 is SGDLS, CDR2 YYNGEE. This CDR3 reads CASSADLPDRAGYEQYF. CDR3 nucleotide sequence: TGTGCCAGCAGCGCCGACCTTCCTGACAGGGCTGGCTACGAGCAGTACTTC. The full variable domain, in which reference TRBV9 and TRBJ2-7 provide the parts outside the CDR3, is DSGVTQTPKHLITATGQRVTLRCSPRSGDLSVYWYQQSLDQGLQFLIQYYNGEERAKGNILERFSAQQFPDLHSELNLSSLELGDSALYFCASSADLPDRAGYEQYFGPGTRLTVT.

The chain is built from TRBV12-3 or TRBV12-4 and TRBJ1-5; no firm D call. Trimming shortened V by 6 bases and J by 1 base, and 7 bases separated the two germline ends. This CDR3 contains 13 residues. For the CDR3, the DNA is TGTGCCAGCAGGGGAGTAAGCAATCAGCCCCAGCATTTT. Protein product: CASRGVSNQPQHF.

The V gene is TRBV19, the J gene TRBJ2-1, with D possibly TRBD2 on 6 matching bases. This CDR3 region has 14 residues. Germline lookup yields CDR1 LNHDA and CDR2 SQIVND (reference sequence). V was clipped by 5 bases and J by 9 bases, with 17 bases between them. DNA for the CDR3: TGTGCCAGTAGTGGGCCAGGGCGGGGTGGTGAGCAGTTCTTC. Protein product: CASSGPGRGGEQFF.

V is TRBV6-5 and J is TRBJ2-1; no firm D call. With 7 bases removed from V and 0 bases from J, the gap between germline ends came to 13 bases. From germline, CDR1 is MNHEY and CDR2 SVGAGI. This CDR3 is built from 15 residues. The chain's CDR3 is CASIEFGSSYNEQFF. In DNA, the CDR3 is TGTGCCAGCATAGAATTCGGAAGCTCCTACAATGAGCAGTTCTTC.

The chain links TRBV25-1 to TRBJ2-5; no reliable D call. The V and J ends lost 4 bases and 0 bases respectively, with 6 bases between them. From germline, CDR1 is MGHDK and CDR2 SYGVNS. The CDR3 sequence is 13 residues long. This CDR3 reads CASSGSYQETQYF. DNA of the CDR3: TGTGCCAGCAGTGGCAGTTACCAAGAGACCCAGTACTTC.

This rearrangement joins TRBV9 to TRBJ1-2; D not certain. Trimming pared 3 bases from V and 5 bases from J, leaving 17 bases between. Per germline, CDR1 SGDLS and CDR2 YYNGEE. CDR3 length: 15 amino acids. Written as DNA, the CDR3 is TGTGCCAGCAGCGCCGCCCCGACCCTAACTTATGGCTACACCTTC. Protein: CASSAAPTLTYGYTF.

V usage is TRBV30 and J usage is TRBJ2-3, with 14 nucleotides matching TRBD2. V dropped 2 bases and J dropped 4; count of bases not matched to a gene: 5. The CDR3 sequence is 16 residues long. The germline CDR1 and CDR2 sequences are GTSNPN and SVGIG (reference sequence). The CDR3 DNA reads TGTGCCTGGAGTTTCCAGACTAGCGGGGGGGCAGATACGCAGTATTTT. This sequence encodes CAWSFQTSGGADTQYF.

The chain links TRBV14 to TRBJ1-2; D not certain. The CDR3 has 15 amino acids. Germline V gene sequence: CDR1 SGHDN, CDR2 FVKESK. Trimming left V 1 base short and J 5 bases short, with 14 bases between. The CDR3 DNA reads TGTGCCAGCAGCCAAGGTGCAGATCCCGATTATGGCTACACCTTC. Amino acid sequence: CASSQGADPDYGYTF.